These T cell receptor beta chains were read from a single sample in a study of cytomegalovirus exposure and HLA in healthy donors. The method was immunoSEQ multiplex PCR; TCRdb's version includes in-frame clones alone and lacks a portion of them. The sample has over 65,000 clones; approximately 78% are singletons. The specimen sequenced was PBMCs. Receptor source: a woman in her twenties or thirties in good health and CMV-seronegative. Both conserved end residues are part of each CDR3. The order of the fields is clone size, J gene, V gene, D gene, CDR3 DNA, CDR3 protein. The D gene is left open where the match is weak. A row's size may be missing; if present it is once, few, many or a size class.

>.|TRBJ1-1|TRBV5-1|TRBD1
TGCGCCAGCAGCCCGGACAGGGGGCTAGGAACTGAAGCTTTCTTT
CASSPDRGLGTEAFF
>once|TRBJ1-1|TRBV30|.
TGTGCCTGGAGTCGGGAGGGGTTTTCGGCTTTCTTT
CAWSREGFSAFF
>.|TRBJ1-2|TRBV2|.
TGTGCCAGCCGGGGGAGTAACTATGGCTACACCTTC
CASRGSNYGYTF
>.|TRBJ1-6|TRBV4-1|TRBD1
TGCGCCAGCAGCCTAGTAGCGGCAGGGGGTGATTCACCCCTCCACTTT
CASSLVAAGGDSPLHF
>.|TRBJ1-5|TRBV27|.
TGTGCCAGCAGTTTACATCCTCTGTCTATCAATCAGCCCCAGCATTTT
CASSLHPLSINQPQHF
>.|TRBJ2-2|TRBV7-6|TRBD2
TGTGCCAGCAGCTTAAACCCCCGGGGGGGCTTGACCGGGGAGCTGTTTTTT
CASSLNPRGGLTGELFF
>.|TRBJ1-5|TRBV6-7|.
TGTGCCAGCAAGCTAGTTAGCCCTCCTAGCAATCAGCCCCAGCATTTT
CASKLVSPPSNQPQHF
>.|TRBJ1-2|TRBV28|.
TGTGCCAGCAGGGTAGCTAACTATGGCTACACCTTC
CASRVANYGYTF
>.|TRBJ2-5|TRBV11-2|TRBD1
TGTGCCAGCAGGTCCAGGGGGGAGACCCAGTACTTC
CASRSRGETQYF
>few|TRBJ2-2|TRBV2|TRBD1
TGTGCCAGCATCAGACAGGGGTTCGGGGAGCTGTTTTTT
CASIRQGFGELFF
>.|TRBJ2-7|TRBV2|TRBD1
TGTGCCAGCATGACGACCCCAGGGGGGCAGTACTTC
CASMTTPGGQYF
>.|TRBJ1-5|TRBV27|TRBD1
TGTGCCAGCAGCTTGGCCCCCGGGACAGCTAGCAATCAGCCCCAGCATTTT
CASSLAPGTASNQPQHF
>.|TRBJ2-1|TRBV14|.
TGTGCCAGCAGCCAAGATCGCAGGTCCAATGAGCAGTTCTTC
CASSQDRRSNEQFF
>.|TRBJ2-4|TRBV11-3|.
TGTGCCAGCAGCTTAGATGGAGGTCTAGCCAAAAACATTCAGTACTTC
CASSLDGGLAKNIQYF
>.|TRBJ2-7|TRBV28|.
TGTGCCAGCAGTTTATCAACTTGGGGAAGCGGCTACGAGCAGTACTTC
CASSLSTWGSGYEQYF
>.|TRBJ2-5|TRBV20-1|.
TGCAGTGCGCTAACCAAAGAGACCCAGTACTTC
CSALTKETQYF
>.|TRBJ1-3|TRBV4-1|.
TGCGCCAGCAGCCAGGCAACGCTCTCTGGAAACACCATATATTTT
CASSQATLSGNTIYF
>.|TRBJ1-1|TRBV13|TRBD1
TGTGCCAGCAGCTTCGGACAGGGCTCTGAAGCTTTCTTT
CASSFGQGSEAFF
>.|TRBJ2-7|TRBV27|.
TGTGCCAGCAGTTCTAGTCCCTACGAGCAGTACTTC
CASSSSPYEQYF
>.|TRBJ1-1|TRBV19|.
TGTGCCAGTAGTATCAGCGGACAGATGAACACTGAAGCTTTCTTT
CASSISGQMNTEAFF
>.|TRBJ1-1|TRBV5-1|.
TGCGCCAGCAGCTCCCCCCCAGGGGCCGACACTGAAGCTTTCTTT
CASSSPPGADTEAFF
>.|TRBJ1-2|TRBV28|TRBD1
TGTGCCAGCAGTTTACAGGGGGCTAGAGGCTACACCTTC
CASSLQGARGYTF
>.|TRBJ2-7|TRBV11-3|TRBD1
TGTGCCAGCACCCGCACAGGGGGAAGCTCCTACGAGCAGTACTTC
CASTRTGGSSYEQYF
>once|TRBJ2-7|TRBV6-1|TRBD2
TGTGCCAGCAGTGGGTTCGAGGGACTAGCACTCTACGAGCAGTACTTC
CASSGFEGLALYEQYF
>.|TRBJ1-5|TRBV19|.
TGTGCCAGTAGCGTGGGGGCAGGGGTTCATCAGCCCCAGCATTTT
CASSVGAGVHQPQHF
>.|TRBJ1-1|TRBV6-5|.
TGTGCCAGCAGTCCCGGAACAGCGAACACTGAAGCTTTCTTT
CASSPGTANTEAFF
>few|TRBJ1-3|TRBV5-5|.
TGTGCCAGCAGCTTGGTAAAGACGGGGAGTTTCTCTGGAAACACCATATATTTT
CASSLVKTGSFSGNTIYF
>.|TRBJ2-2|TRBV30|.
TGTGCCTGGAGTCTCACAGGCCTCTACACCGGGGAGCTGTTTTTT
CAWSLTGLYTGELFF
>few|TRBJ1-1|TRBV18|TRBD1
TGTGCCAGCTCACCGCACTCACAGGGGGACACTGAAGCTTTCTTT
CASSPHSQGDTEAFF
>.|TRBJ1-5|TRBV4-1|.
TGCGCCAGCAGCCAAGATCTGCCAAGCAGCAATCAGCCCCAGCATTTT
CASSQDLPSSNQPQHF
>few|TRBJ1-2|TRBV5-1|TRBD1
TGTGCCAGCAGCTTGCGAGGGGGCGATGGCTACACCTTC
CASSLRGGDGYTF
>.|TRBJ2-7|TRBV11-2|.
TGTGCCAGCAGCTCCAGGGATCCCTACGAGCAGTACTTC
CASSSRDPYEQYF
>.|TRBJ2-3|TRBV28|.
TGTGCCAGCAGTTTCGTTGGACACAGCACAGATACGCAGTATTTT
CASSFVGHSTDTQYF
>once|TRBJ2-1|TRBV14|.
TGTGCCAGCAGCCTCCTAAAGCCCAATGAGCAGTTCTTC
CASSLLKPNEQFF
>.|TRBJ1-6|TRBV19|.
TGTGCCAGTAGTTTTTCCGACAGGCCTAATAATTCACCCCTCCACTTT
CASSFSDRPNNSPLHF
>.|TRBJ1-4|TRBV27|.
TGTGCCAGCAGTTTGCGCGCGGGGGTGGTCGCTGAAAAACTGTTTTTT
CASSLRAGVVAEKLFF
>.|TRBJ2-4|TRBV2|.
TGTGCCAGCAGTGCCGGACGGCAGGGCGGTGTAAACATTCAGTACTTC
CASSAGRQGGVNIQYF
>.|TRBJ1-4|TRBV5-3|.
TGTGCCAGAAGCCCGGTGACCGGGGATGCAACTAATGAAAAACTGTTTTTT
CARSPVTGDATNEKLFF
>.|TRBJ1-2|TRBV4-1|.
TGCGCCAGCAGCCCCAGCGACAGCCTTGGCTACACCTTC
CASSPSDSLGYTF
>.|TRBJ2-7|TRBV7-9|TRBD1
TGTGCCAGCAGCTACAGACAGGGGACAGAGCAGTACTTC
CASSYRQGTEQYF
>.|TRBJ1-1|TRBV5-1|.
TGCGCCAGCAGCTCAGTACTGTCGGTTGGACACCGGTTCATGAACACTGAAGCTTTCTTT
CASSSVLSVGHRFMNTEAFF
>.|TRBJ2-7|TRBV7-9|.
TGTTCCAGCAGCTTAGCAGGACAGTGGGGTTACGAGCAGTACTTC
CSSSLAGQWGYEQYF
>.|TRBJ2-5|TRBV19|TRBD1
TGTGCCAGTAGTCCAAGGGGACAGGGACAAGAGACCCAGTACTTC
CASSPRGQGQETQYF
>.|TRBJ2-3|TRBV2|TRBD2
TGTGCCGGCAACAAGGGACTATCAACCCTCTACGTATTT
CAGNKGLSTLYVF
>.|TRBJ2-7|TRBV6-4|.
TGTGCCAGCAGTGTCCCCCAGGGCGAGCAGTACTTC
CASSVPQGEQYF
>.|TRBJ1-5|TRBV19|TRBD1
TGTGCCAGTAGTACGCCGACCGGGACAGGTTTCAATCAGCCCCAGCATTTT
CASSTPTGTGFNQPQHF
>.|TRBJ2-5|TRBV7-9|TRBD1
TGTGCCAGCAGACCCGACAGGGGGCGGCAAGAGACCCAGTACTTC
CASRPDRGRQETQYF
>.|TRBJ2-7|TRBV6-5|TRBD1
TGTGCCAGCAGTGGACAGGGCTACGAGCAGTACTTC
CASSGQGYEQYF
>.|TRBJ1-1|TRBV6-5|.
TGTGCCAGCAGTCCCACAGAGGGCCAAGCTTTCTTT
CASSPTEGQAFF
>.|TRBJ1-4|TRBV5-1|.
TGCGCCAGCAGCCCCCCTTCGACAGCCCCTGGGGAAAAACTGTTTTTT
CASSPPSTAPGEKLFF
>.|TRBJ1-2|TRBV6-5|.
TGTGCCAGCAGCCCCTACGAAAACTATGGCTACACCTTC
CASSPYENYGYTF
>.|TRBJ2-1|TRBV6-5|TRBD2
TGTGCCAGCAGTTTCCTGGCCTGGCGGGGGAACAATGAGCAGTTCTTC
CASSFLAWRGNNEQFF
>.|TRBJ1-1|TRBV6-4|TRBD1
TGTGCCAGCGGAGACAGGGGGAGAGTCGAAGAAGGGGAGGCTTTCTTT
CASGDRGRVEEGEAFF
>.|TRBJ1-1|TRBV29-1|.
TGCAGCGCCCCCCGACAAGGCACTGAAGCTTTCTTT
CSAPRQGTEAFF
>once|TRBJ1-1|TRBV5-8|TRBD1
TGTGCCAGCAGCTTGGGGGACAGGATGAACACTGAAGCTTTCTTT
CASSLGDRMNTEAFF